This TCR beta chain was identified during a study of beta chain features in type 1 diabetes. Whole-study findings and limits: Type 1 diabetes patients showed a moderate but significant shortening of TCRB CDR3s in all four CD4+ subsets.

The isolated RNA, all of it, was reverse transcribed, so expressed TCRB transcripts were what got sequenced. Only in-frame clones appear in the TCRdb table, and some are missing; sequencing was by immunoSEQ multiplex PCR. Among about 260,000 clones, approximately 25% were seen once, and the ten largest hold 0.012%. Losses at the gene ends were 0 bases for V and 10 bases for J; bases not matched to a gene: 14. CDR3 length: 17 amino acids. Germline V gene lookup returns CDR1 MGHRA and CDR2 YSYEKL. This clone was detected a few times. Its antigen is unknown. This chain joins TRBV4-1 and TRBJ2-7, with 11 bases fitting TRBD2. The sequenced sample was naive CD4+ T cells from blood. The sequence came from a woman aged 25 to 39 with type 1 diabetes. The CDR3 loop is CASSQDGARLAGGIQYF. The CDR3 DNA sequence: TGCGCCAGCAGCCAAGATGGCGCACGGCTAGCGGGAGGTATACAGTACTTC.